Here is one T cell receptor (beta chain) with its context. Antigen specificity is unknown. The data were taken from a study of T cell responses to AZD1222 COVID-19 vaccine. Study-wide background: Second-dose schedules of about 4 or about 12 weeks were combined.

CDR1 is LGHDT and CDR2 is YNNKEL in the germline V gene (reference sequence). V was clipped by 4 bases and J by 7 bases, with 11 bases between them. This CDR3 has 13 residues. Only in-frame clones appear in the TCRdb table, and some are missing; sequencing was by immunoSEQ multiplex PCR. The data contain more than 95,000 clones, about 89% of them singletons. Broader study findings: Baseline seropositivity occurred in only a handful of AZD1222 recipients. Clonal diversity may have been underestimated, and the donors were mostly white British, with more females than males.

The sequences come from peripheral blood, collected on day 0 of AZD1222 vaccination. The chain carries TRBV3-1 (or the pseudogene TRBV3-2) and TRBJ1-5; D is ambiguous. This sequence originates from an adult in good health. The CDR3 DNA reads as TGTGCCAGCAGCCCCGATACTGACCAGCCCCAGCATTTT. Its protein is CASSPDTDQPQHF.